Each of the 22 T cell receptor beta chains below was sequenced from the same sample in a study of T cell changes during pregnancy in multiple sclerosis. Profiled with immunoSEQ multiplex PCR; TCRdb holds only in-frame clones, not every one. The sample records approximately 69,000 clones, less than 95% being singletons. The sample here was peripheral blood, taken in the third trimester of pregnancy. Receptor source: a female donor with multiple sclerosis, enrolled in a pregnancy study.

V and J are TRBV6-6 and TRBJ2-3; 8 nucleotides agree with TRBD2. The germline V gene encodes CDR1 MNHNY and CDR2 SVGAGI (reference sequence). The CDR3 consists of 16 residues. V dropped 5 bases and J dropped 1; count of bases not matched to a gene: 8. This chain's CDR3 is CASSPSGGAGTDTQYF. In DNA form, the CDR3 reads TGTGCCAGCAGTCCCTCCGGGGGGGCTGGCACAGATACGCAGTATTTT.

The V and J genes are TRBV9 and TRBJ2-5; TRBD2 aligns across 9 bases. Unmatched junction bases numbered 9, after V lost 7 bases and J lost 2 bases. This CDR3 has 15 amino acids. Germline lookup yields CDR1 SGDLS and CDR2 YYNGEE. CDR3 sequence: CASSGTSRFQETQYF. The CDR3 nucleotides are TGTGCCAGCTCCGGGACTAGCAGATTTCAAGAGACCCAGTACTTC.

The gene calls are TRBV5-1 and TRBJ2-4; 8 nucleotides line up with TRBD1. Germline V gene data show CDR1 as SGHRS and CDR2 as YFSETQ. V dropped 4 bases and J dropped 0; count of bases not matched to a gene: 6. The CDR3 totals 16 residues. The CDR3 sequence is CASSLRGQVAKNIQYF. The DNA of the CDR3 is TGCGCCAGCAGCCTGCGGGGACAGGTAGCCAAAAACATTCAGTACTTC.

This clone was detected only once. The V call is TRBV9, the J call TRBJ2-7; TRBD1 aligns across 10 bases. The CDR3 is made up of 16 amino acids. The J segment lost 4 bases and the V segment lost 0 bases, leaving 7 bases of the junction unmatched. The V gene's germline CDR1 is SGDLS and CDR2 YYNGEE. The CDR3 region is CASSVDDRGLGYEQYF. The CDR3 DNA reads TGTGCCAGCAGCGTAGATGACAGGGGGCTAGGATACGAGCAGTACTTC.

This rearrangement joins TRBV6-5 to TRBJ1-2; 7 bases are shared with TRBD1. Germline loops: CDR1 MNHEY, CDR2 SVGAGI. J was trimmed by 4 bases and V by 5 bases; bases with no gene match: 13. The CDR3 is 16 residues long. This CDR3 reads CASSNFQGVVGYGYTF. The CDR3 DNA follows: TGTGCCAGCAGTAACTTCCAGGGGGTTGTCGGCTATGGCTACACCTTC.

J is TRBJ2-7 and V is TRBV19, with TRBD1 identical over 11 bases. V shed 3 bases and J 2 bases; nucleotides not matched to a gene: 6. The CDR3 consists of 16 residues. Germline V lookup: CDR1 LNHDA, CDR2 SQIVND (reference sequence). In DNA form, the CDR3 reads TGTGCCAGTAGTATCCCCCCGGGACAGGGGGCCTACGAGCAGTACTTC. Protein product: CASSIPPGQGAYEQYF.

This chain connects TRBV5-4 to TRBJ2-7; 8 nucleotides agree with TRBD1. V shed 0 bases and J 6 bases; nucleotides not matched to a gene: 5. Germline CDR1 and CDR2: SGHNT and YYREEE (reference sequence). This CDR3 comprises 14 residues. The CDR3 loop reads CASSLADRVIEQYF. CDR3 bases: TGTGCCAGCAGCTTGGCGGACAGGGTAATCGAGCAGTACTTC.

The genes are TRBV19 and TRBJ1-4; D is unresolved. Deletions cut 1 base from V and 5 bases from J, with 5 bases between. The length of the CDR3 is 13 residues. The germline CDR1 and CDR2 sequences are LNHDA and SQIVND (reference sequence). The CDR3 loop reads CASSIVQNEKLFF. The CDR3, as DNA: TGTGCCAGTAGTATAGTGCAGAATGAAAAACTGTTTTTT.

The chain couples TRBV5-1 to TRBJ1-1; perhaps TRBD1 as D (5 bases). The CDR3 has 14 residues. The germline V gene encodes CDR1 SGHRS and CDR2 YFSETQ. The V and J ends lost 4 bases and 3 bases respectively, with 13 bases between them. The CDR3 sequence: CASSLPGSDTEAFF. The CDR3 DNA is TGCGCCAGCAGCCTTCCAGGGTCGGACACTGAAGCTTTCTTT.

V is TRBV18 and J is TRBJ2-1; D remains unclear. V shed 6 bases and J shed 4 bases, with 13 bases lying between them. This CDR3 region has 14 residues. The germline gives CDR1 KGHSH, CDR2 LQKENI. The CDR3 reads CASSPMAAYNEQFF. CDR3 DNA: TGTGCCAGCTCCCCCATGGCAGCGTACAATGAGCAGTTCTTC. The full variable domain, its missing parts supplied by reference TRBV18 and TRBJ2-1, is NAGVMQNPRHLVRRRGQEARLRCSPMKGHSHVYWYRQLPEEGLKFMVYLQKENIIDESGMPKERFSAEFPKEGPSILRIQQVVRGDSAAYFCASSPMAAYNEQFFGPGTRLTVL.

This chain's CDR3 is CAWSGNDRFKAFF. The CDR3 DNA sequence: TGTGCCTGGAGTGGCAACGACAGGTTCAAAGCTTTCTTT. The chain joins TRBV30 to TRBJ1-1; TRBD1 is a possible D gene (6 bases). V was trimmed by 1 base and J by 9 bases, leaving 15 bases between them. The CDR3 is 13 residues long. CDR1 and CDR2 from the germline V gene are GTSNPN and SVGIG (reference sequence).

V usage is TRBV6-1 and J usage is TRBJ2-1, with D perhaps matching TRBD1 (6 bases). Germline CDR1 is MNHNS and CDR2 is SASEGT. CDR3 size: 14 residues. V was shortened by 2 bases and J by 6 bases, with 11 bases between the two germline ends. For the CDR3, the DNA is TGTGCCAGCAGTGAATGGGGGCCCGCCAATGAGCAGTTCTTC. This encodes CASSEWGPANEQFF.

DNA for the CDR3: TGTGCCAGCAGCCTTCAATCAGGCCCCGGAAACACCATATATTTT. Translating it yields CASSLQSGPGNTIYF. The chain couples TRBV7-2 to TRBJ1-3, with D hard to call. Germline V gene sequence: CDR1 SGHTA, CDR2 FQGNSA. Trimming pared 5 bases from V and 4 bases from J, leaving 15 bases between. There are 15 residues in the CDR3.

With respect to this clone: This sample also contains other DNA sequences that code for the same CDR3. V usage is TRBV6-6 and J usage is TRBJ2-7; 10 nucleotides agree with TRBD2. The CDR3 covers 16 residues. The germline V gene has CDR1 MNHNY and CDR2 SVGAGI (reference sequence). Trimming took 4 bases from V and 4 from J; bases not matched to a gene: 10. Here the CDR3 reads CASSSLPSGGRYEQYF. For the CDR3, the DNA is TGTGCCAGCAGTTCCCTCCCTAGCGGGGGCCGTTACGAGCAGTACTTC.

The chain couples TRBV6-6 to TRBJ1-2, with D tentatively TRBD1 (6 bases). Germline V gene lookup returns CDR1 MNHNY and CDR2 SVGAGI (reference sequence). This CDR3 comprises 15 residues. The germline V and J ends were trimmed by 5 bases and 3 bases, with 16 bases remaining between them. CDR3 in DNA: TGTGCCAGCAGTGACCTGACAGGTGATGACTATGGCTACACCTTC. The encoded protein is CASSDLTGDDYGYTF.

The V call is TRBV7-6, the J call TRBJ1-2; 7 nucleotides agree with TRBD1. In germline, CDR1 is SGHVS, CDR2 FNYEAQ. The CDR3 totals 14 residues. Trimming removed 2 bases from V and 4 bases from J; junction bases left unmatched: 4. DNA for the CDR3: TGTGCCAGCAGCTTAAGTGCAGGGGGCTATGGCTACACCTTC. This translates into CASSLSAGGYGYTF.

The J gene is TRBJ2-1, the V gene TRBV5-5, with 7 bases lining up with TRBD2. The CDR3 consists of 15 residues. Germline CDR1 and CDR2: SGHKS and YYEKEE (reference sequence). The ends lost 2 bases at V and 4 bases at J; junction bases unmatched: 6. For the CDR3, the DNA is TGTGCCAGCAGCTTCTTTGGGACTATTTACAATGAGCAGTTCTTC. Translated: CASSFFGTIYNEQFF.

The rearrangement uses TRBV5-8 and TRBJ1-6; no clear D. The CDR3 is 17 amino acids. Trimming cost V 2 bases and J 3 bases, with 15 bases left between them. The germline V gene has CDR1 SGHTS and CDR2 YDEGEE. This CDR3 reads CASSFGSREGYNSPLHF. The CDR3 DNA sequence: TGTGCCAGCAGCTTTGGGTCTAGGGAGGGCTATAATTCACCCCTCCACTTT. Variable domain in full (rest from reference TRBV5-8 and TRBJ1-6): EAGVTQSPTHLIKTRGQQATLRCSPISGHTSVYWYQQALGLGLQFLLWYDEGEERNRGNFPPRFSGRQFPNYSSELNVNALELEDSALYLCASSFGSREGYNSPLHFGNGTRLTVT.

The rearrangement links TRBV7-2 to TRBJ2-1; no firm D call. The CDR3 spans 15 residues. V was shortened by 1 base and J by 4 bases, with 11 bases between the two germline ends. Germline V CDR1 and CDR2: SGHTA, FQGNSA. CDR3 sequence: CASSLVGSDYNEQFF. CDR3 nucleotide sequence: TGTGCCAGCAGCTTAGTTGGCAGCGATTACAATGAGCAGTTCTTC.

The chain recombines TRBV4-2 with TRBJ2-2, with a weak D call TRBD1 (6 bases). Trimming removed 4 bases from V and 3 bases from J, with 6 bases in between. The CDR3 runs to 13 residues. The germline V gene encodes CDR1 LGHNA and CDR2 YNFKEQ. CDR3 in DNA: TGTGCCAGCAGCCGGACAGACACCGGGGAGCTGTTTTTT. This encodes CASSRTDTGELFF.

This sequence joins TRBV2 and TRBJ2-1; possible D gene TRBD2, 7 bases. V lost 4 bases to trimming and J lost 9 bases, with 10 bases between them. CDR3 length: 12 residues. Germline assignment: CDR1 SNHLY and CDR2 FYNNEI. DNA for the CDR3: TGTGCCAGCAGTGCCGCGGGGGCTGAGCAGTTCTTC. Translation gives CASSAAGAEQFF.

This CDR3 reads CASSVERVQDPNEKLFF. The CDR3 coding sequence is TGTGCCAGCAGCGTAGAGAGGGTGCAGGACCCTAATGAAAAACTGTTTTTT. The chain carries TRBV9 and TRBJ1-4; no reliable D call. Germline V gene sequence: CDR1 SGDLS, CDR2 YYNGEE. The length of the CDR3 is 17 residues. Trimming took off 0 bases at V and 3 bases at J, with 15 bases between the two ends.